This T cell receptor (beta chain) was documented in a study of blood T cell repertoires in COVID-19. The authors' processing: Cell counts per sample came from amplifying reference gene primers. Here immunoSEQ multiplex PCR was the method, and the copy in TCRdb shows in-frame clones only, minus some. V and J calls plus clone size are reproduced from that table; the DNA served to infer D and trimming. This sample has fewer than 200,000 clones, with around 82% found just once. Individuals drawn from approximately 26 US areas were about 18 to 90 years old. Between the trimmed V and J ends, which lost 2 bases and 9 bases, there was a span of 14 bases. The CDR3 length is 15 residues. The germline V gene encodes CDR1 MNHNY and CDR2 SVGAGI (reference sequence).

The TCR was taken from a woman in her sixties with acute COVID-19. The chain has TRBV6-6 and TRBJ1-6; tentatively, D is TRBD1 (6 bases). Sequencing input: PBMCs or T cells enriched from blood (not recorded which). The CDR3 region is CASSYEGQGISPLHF. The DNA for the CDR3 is TGTGCCAGCAGTTACGAAGGCCAGGGGATTTCACCCCTCCACTTT.